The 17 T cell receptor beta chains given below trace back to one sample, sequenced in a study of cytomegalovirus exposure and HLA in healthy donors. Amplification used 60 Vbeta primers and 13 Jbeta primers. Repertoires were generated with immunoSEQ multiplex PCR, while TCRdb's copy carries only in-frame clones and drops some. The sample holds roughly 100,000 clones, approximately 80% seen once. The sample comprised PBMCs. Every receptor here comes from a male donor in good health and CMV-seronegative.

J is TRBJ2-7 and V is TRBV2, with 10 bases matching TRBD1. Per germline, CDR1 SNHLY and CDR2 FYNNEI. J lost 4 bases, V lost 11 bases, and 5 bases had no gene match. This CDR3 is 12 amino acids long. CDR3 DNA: TGTGCCGGACGGGACAGGGGTTACGAGCAGTACTTC. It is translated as CAGRDRGYEQYF.

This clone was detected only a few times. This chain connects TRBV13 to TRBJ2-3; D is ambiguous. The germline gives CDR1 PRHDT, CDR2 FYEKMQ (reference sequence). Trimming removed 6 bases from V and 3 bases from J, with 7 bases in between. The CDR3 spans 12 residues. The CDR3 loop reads CASSFLTDTQYF. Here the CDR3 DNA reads TGTGCCAGCAGTTTCCTGACAGATACGCAGTATTTT.

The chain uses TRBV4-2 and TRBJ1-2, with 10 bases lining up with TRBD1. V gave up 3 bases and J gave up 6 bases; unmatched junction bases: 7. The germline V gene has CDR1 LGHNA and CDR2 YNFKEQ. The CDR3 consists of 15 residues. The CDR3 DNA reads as TGTGCCAGCAGCCAGGGACAGGGGTTTGGCGATGGCTACACCTTC. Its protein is CASSQGQGFGDGYTF.

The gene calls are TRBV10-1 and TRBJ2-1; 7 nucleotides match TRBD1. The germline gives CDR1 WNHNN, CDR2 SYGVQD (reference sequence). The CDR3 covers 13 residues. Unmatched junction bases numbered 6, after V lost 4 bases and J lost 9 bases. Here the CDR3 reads CASSAAGGREQFF. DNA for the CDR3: TGCGCCAGCAGTGCCGCAGGGGGTCGTGAGCAGTTCTTC.

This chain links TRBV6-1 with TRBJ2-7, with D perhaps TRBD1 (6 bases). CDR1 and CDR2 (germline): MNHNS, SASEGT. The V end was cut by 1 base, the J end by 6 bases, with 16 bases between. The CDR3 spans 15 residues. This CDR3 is CASSEGLRGVGEQYF. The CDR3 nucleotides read TGTGCCAGCAGTGAAGGGCTCAGGGGTGTGGGCGAGCAGTACTTC.

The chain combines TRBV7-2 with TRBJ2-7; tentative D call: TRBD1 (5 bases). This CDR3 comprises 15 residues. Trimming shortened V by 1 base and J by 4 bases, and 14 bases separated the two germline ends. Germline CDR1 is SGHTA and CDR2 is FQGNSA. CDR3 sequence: CASSLDRTVSYEQYF. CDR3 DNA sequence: TGTGCCAGCAGCTTAGACAGGACCGTCTCATACGAGCAGTACTTC.

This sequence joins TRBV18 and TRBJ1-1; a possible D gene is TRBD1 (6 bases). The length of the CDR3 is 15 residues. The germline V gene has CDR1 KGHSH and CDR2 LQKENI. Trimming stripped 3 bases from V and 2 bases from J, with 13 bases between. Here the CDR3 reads CASSPFSTGNTEAFF. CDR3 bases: TGTGCCAGCTCACCTTTCTCGACAGGAAACACTGAAGCTTTCTTT.

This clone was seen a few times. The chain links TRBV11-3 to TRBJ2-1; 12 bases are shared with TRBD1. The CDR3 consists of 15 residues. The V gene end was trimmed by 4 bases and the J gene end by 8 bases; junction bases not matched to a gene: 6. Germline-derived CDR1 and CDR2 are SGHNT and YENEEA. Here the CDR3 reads CASSSTGTGGDEQFF. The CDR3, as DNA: TGTGCCAGCAGCTCCACCGGGACAGGGGGCGATGAGCAGTTCTTC.

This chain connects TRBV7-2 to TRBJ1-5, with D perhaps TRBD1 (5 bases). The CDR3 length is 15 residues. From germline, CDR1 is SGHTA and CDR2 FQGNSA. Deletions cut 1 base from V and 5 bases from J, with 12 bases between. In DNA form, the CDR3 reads TGTGCCAGCAGCTTAGGGGGGGACGGCTATCAGCCCCAGCATTTT. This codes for CASSLGGDGYQPQHF.

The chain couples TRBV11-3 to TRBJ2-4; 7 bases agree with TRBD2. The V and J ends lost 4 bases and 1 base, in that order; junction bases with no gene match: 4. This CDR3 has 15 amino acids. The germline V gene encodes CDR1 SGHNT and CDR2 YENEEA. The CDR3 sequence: CASSSGGTAKNIQYF. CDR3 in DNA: TGTGCCAGCAGCTCGGGGGGAACGGCCAAAAACATTCAGTACTTC. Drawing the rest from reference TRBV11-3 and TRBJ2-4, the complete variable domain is EAGVVQSPRYKIIEKKQPVAFWCNPISGHNTLYWYLQNLGQGPELLIRYENEEAVDDSQLPKDRFSAERLKGVDSTLKIQPAELGDSAVYLCASSSGGTAKNIQYFGAGTRLSVL.

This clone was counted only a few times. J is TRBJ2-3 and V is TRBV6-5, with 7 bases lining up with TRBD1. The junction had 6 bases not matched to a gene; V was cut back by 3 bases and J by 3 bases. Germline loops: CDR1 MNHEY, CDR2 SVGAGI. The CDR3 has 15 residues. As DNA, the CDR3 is TGTGCCAGCAGTTATCAGACAGGGTCGACAGATACGCAGTATTTT. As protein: CASSYQTGSTDTQYF.

The CDR3 loop is CASWPGQGNTGELFF. The CDR3 DNA reads as TGCGCCAGCTGGCCGGGACAGGGTAACACCGGGGAGCTGTTTTTT. The chain links TRBV5-1 to TRBJ2-2; TRBD1 matches 9 bases. Germline assignment: CDR1 SGHRS and CDR2 YFSETQ. The J segment lost 2 bases and the V segment lost 7 bases, leaving 6 bases of the junction unmatched. This CDR3 has 15 residues.

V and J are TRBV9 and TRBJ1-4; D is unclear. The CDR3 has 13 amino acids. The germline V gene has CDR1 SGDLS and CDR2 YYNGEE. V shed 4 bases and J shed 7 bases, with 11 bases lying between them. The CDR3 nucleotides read TGTGCCAGCAGCCCCGGCTCGGGTGAAAAACTGTTTTTT. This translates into CASSPGSGEKLFF. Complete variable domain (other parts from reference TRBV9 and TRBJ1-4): DSGVTQTPKHLITATGQRVTLRCSPRSGDLSVYWYQQSLDQGLQFLIQYYNGEERAKGNILERFSAQQFPDLHSELNLSSLELGDSALYFCASSPGSGEKLFFGSGTQLSVL.

The CDR3 protein is CASRYSGRATDTQYF. DNA for the CDR3: TGTGCCAGCAGATATAGCGGGAGGGCCACAGATACGCAGTATTTT. This chain connects TRBV6-6 to TRBJ2-3; 11 nucleotides agree with TRBD2. The CDR3 length is 15 residues. The V segment lost 6 bases and the J segment 2 bases; nucleotides outside the gene matches: 4. Germline CDR1 MNHNY, CDR2 SVGAGI (reference sequence).

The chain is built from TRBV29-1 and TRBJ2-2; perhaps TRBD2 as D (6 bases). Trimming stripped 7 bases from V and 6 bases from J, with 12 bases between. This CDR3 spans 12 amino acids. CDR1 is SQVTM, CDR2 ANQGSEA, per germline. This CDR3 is CSAFSGPGELFF. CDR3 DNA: TGCAGCGCCTTTAGCGGTCCCGGGGAGCTGTTTTTT.

CDR3 amino acids: CASSPNQRDRETQYF. The CDR3 DNA follows: TGTGCCAGCAGCCCAAATCAGCGGGACCGAGAGACCCAGTACTTC. The chain joins TRBV7-3 to TRBJ2-5; TRBD2 aligns across 7 bases. The CDR3 spans 15 residues. The trim removed 5 bases at V and 4 bases at J, leaving 10 bases unmatched. Germline lookup yields CDR1 SGHTA and CDR2 FQGTGA.

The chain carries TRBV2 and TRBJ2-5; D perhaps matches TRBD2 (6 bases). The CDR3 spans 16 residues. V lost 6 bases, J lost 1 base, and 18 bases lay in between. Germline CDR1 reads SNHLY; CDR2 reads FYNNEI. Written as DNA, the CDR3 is TGTGCCAGCAGGAAGGTCGGGGGAGGTATCCAAGAGACCCAGTACTTC. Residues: CASRKVGGGIQETQYF.